One T cell receptor (beta chain) is described in this entry. Its antigen specificity is not known. Per-base quality was not reported, and no clone a single base away is much larger than it. This specimen belongs to a study of T cell clonotyping in hematopoietic cell transplantation (dated by TCRdb to the early 2020s). Describing the broader study: A total of about 140 blood samples were gathered in the study from roughly 40 consecutive transplant recipients along with their related donors. Recruitment of patients was conducted between 2015 and early 2017, and follow-up was continued until late 2020 or death.

General findings and caveats noted by the study authors: Sample size was limited, and cells were not sorted, so CD4 and CD8 repertoire contributions could not be separated. After transplant, TCR diversity in recipients dropped, and pathologically expanded clonotypes increased progressively from day 30 to day 180. Broader TCR repertoire diversity after transplant was predicted by Inverse Simpson Index values from donors and from recipients before transplant. Recipient repertoires showed only a small fraction of overlap with donor repertoires, and over 95% appeared de novo at the given depth.

TCR beta CDR3 regions were amplified from genomic DNA with the immunoSEQ assay, a bias-controlled multiplex PCR using V- and J-specific primers. A proprietary barcode and Illumina adapter sequences were added to the CDR3 amplicons in a second PCR step. CDR3 libraries were sequenced on an Illumina MiSeq instrument. Under the source paper's analysis protocol: Export and quality control were performed with immunoSEQ Analyzer 3.0, and downstream analyses were performed with R Bioconductor and Immunarch. Only productive rearrangements within the normalized downsampled data set were used in the calculation of repertoire metrics. Clonotypes larger than 5 templates in the normalized cohort were defined as pathologically expanded. The Inverse Simpson Index served as the measure of repertoire diversity. To capture all clonotypes, the CMV-specificity analyses were run on the non-normalized data set. TCRdb carries this immuneACCESS record with in-frame sequences only. Its versions omit some clonotypes, under half of them owing to an unresolved V gene in the studies checked, with the rest unexplained. The V and J calls and clone size come from that table; D and trimming were worked out from the DNA. In this sample the table shows 3,000 to 3,500 clones, 60% to 65% of which occur a single time. More than 20% of the sample comes from the top ten.

Sample time point, as interpreted from the label and publication: 30 days after allo-HCT. Blood from recipients was drawn about 28 days before transplant and again at days 30, 100 and 180 after transplant. Using Nuclei Lysis Solution, genomic DNA was extracted from unfractionated peripheral blood mononuclear cells that were either fresh or cryopreserved. The TCR sequence derives from a female patient aged 25-39 years who had an allogeneic stem cell transplant, so T cells may come from the graft donor. Some clones in this sample may be carry-over from other donors' samples. This specimen was peripheral blood mononuclear cells, taken 30 days after allogeneic stem cell transplant.

CDR3 region: CASSLSWGNTEAFF. The DNA sequence is TGTGCCAGCAGTTTATCGTGGGGGAACACTGAAGCTTTCTTT. The chain links TRBV27 with TRBJ1-1; the D gene assignment is ambiguous. Cut back by 0 bases and 1 base, the V and J ends lie 6 bases apart. The germline V gene (reference sequence) yields MNHEY for CDR1 and SMNVEV for CDR2. The CDR3, cysteine through phenylalanine, is 14 amino acids long. Of the read, only the CDR3 DNA is kept; its 42 bases are in frame from base 1.